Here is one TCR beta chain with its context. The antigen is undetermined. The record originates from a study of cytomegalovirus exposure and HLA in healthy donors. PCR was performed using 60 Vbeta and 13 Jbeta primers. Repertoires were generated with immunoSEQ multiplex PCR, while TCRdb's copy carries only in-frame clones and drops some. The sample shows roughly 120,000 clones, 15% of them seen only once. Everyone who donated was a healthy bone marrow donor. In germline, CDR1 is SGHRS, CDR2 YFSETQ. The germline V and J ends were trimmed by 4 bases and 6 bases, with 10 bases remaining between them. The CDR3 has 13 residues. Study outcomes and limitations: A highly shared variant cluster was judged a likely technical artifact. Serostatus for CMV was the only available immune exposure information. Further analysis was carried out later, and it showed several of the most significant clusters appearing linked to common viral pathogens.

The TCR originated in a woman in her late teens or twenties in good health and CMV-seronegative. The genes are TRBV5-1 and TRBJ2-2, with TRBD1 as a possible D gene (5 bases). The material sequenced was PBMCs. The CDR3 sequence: CASSPRQPGELFF. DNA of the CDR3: TGCGCCAGCAGCCCCAGACAGCCCGGGGAGCTGTTTTTT.